This T cell receptor beta chain was captured by sequencing in a study of cytomegalovirus exposure and HLA in healthy donors. Both 60 Vbeta primers and 13 Jbeta primers went into the PCR. Measured with immunoSEQ multiplex PCR; TCRdb has only the in-frame clones, and not every one. The repertoire holds 150,000 to 200,000 clones, with 75% to 90% as singletons. Per the germline V gene, CDR1 is LNHDA and CDR2 is SQIVND (reference sequence). The trim removed 4 bases at V and 3 bases at J, leaving 3 bases unmatched. CDR3 size: 14 residues. The clonotype was recovered from a man aged 50-60 years in good health and CMV-seropositive. Sequencing was performed on PBMCs. This sequence joins TRBV19 and TRBJ2-7, with 10 bases lining up with TRBD2. The CDR3 sequence is CASSKKREGYEQYF. CDR3 in DNA: TGTGCCAGTAGTAAAAAGCGGGAGGGCTACGAGCAGTACTTC.